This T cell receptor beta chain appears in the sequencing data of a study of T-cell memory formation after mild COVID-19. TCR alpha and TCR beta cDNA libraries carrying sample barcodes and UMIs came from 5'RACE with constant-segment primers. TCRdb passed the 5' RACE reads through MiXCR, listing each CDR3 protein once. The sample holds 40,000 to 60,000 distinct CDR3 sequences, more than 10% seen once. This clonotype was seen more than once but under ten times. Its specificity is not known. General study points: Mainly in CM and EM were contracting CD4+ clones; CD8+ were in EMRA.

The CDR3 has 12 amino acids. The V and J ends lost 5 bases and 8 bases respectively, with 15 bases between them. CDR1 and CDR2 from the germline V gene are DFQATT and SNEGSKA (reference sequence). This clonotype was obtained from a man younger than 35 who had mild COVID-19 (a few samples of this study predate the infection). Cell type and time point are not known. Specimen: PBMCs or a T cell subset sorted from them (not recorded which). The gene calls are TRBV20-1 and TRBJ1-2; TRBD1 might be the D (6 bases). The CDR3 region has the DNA TGCAGTGCTTATACAGGGCCCTCCGGCTACACCTTC. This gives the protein CSAYTGPSGYTF.